Each of the 10 T cell receptor beta chains below was sequenced from the same sample in a study of cytomegalovirus exposure and HLA in healthy donors. Some clones are missing from TCRdb's copy, which holds only in-frame ones; the method was immunoSEQ multiplex PCR. The sample holds fewer than 120,000 clones, around 89% seen once. Sequencing was done on a sample of PBMCs. All receptors come from a woman aged 25 to 39 in good health and CMV-seropositive.

V usage is TRBV5-6 and J usage is TRBJ2-1; D may be TRBD2 (6 bases). This CDR3 comprises 15 residues. Between the trimmed V and J ends, which lost 7 bases and 7 bases, there was a span of 21 bases. CDR1 is SGHDT, CDR2 YYEEEE, per germline. The chain's CDR3 is CASSWSLALGNEQFF. The CDR3 DNA sequence: TGTGCCAGCTCCTGGAGTCTAGCGTTAGGGAATGAGCAGTTCTTC.

The J gene is TRBJ2-7, the V gene TRBV2; 7 nucleotides align to TRBD1. This CDR3 comprises 13 residues. The ends lost 5 bases at V and 5 bases at J; junction bases unmatched: 6. CDR1 and CDR2 (germline): SNHLY, FYNNEI. CDR3 sequence: CASSRRQGNEQYF. CDR3 sequence (DNA): TGTGCCAGCAGTCGACGACAGGGTAACGAGCAGTACTTC.

The chain employs TRBV30 and TRBJ2-1, with a possible D match to TRBD1 (5 bases). The germline V gene has CDR1 GTSNPN and CDR2 SVGIG (reference sequence). This CDR3 region has 13 residues. Trimming stripped 0 bases from V and 8 bases from J, with 11 bases between. CDR3 coding DNA: TGTGCCTGGAGTGTACTTTGGGGCCATGAGCAGTTCTTC. This sequence encodes CAWSVLWGHEQFF.

This chain links TRBV2 with TRBJ2-5, with 11 bases lining up with TRBD2. The CDR3 is 16 residues long. V lost 6 bases and J lost 5; bases outside the gene matches: 11. Germline loops: CDR1 SNHLY, CDR2 FYNNEI. Written as DNA, the CDR3 is TGTGCCAGCAGGGGGACTAGCGGCACTTTCGGGGAGACCCAGTACTTC. Protein: CASRGTSGTFGETQYF. The full variable domain, completed using reference TRBV2 and TRBJ2-5, is EPEVTQTPSHQVTQMGQEVILRCVPISNHLYFYWYRQILGQKVEFLVSFYNNEISEKSEIFDDQFSVERPDGSNFTLKIRSTKLEDSAMYFCASRGTSGTFGETQYFGPGTRLLVL.

This CDR3 is CASSRQGAPSGNTIYF. DNA of the CDR3: TGTGCCAGCAGCAGACAGGGGGCCCCCTCTGGAAACACCATATATTTT. This sequence joins TRBV9 and TRBJ1-3; the match to TRBD1 covers 10 bases. V gave up 4 bases and J gave up 0 bases; unmatched junction bases: 4. CDR1 and CDR2 (germline): SGDLS, YYNGEE. The CDR3 has 16 amino acids.

The rearrangement links TRBV15 to TRBJ2-1; 10 bases agree with TRBD2. This CDR3 is 19 amino acids long. The V and J ends lost 4 bases and 8 bases, in that order; junction bases with no gene match: 20. The germline V gene has CDR1 LNHNV and CDR2 YYDKDF (reference sequence). For the CDR3, the DNA is TGTGCCACCAGCACGAGGGGGGTCCTAGCGGGAGAGCGGTTCGATGAGCAGTTCTTC. Protein product: CATSTRGVLAGERFDEQFF.

This clone has just a few counts. V is TRBV5-1 and J is TRBJ1-1, with TRBD1 matching 8 bases. The CDR3 spans 14 residues. CDR1 SGHRS and CDR2 YFSETQ come from the germline V gene. J gave up 4 bases and V 4 bases, and 6 bases lay outside the gene matches. The CDR3 nucleotides are TGCGCCAGCAGCGAATCCACAGGGGGCACTGAAGCTTTCTTT. It translates to CASSESTGGTEAFF.

The V and J genes are TRBV7-2 and TRBJ1-2; D call uncertain. V was shortened by 0 bases and J by 1 base, with 15 bases between the two germline ends. The germline gives CDR1 SGHTA, CDR2 FQGNSA. This CDR3 contains 17 residues. The CDR3 bases are TGTGCCAGCAGCTTAGCGCTCGGAGGGATTCTTAACTATGGCTACACCTTC. Translation gives CASSLALGGILNYGYTF.

The CDR3 DNA is TGCGCCAGCAGCCAAGCCTACAGGGAGTTCTATGGCTACACCTTC. Its protein product is CASSQAYREFYGYTF. The V and J genes are TRBV4-3 and TRBJ1-2, with D maybe TRBD1 (6 bases). V was shortened by 1 base and J by 4 bases, with 13 bases between the two germline ends. The V gene's germline CDR1 is LGHNA and CDR2 YSLEER. CDR3 length: 15 amino acids.

This clone was seen a handful of times. V usage is TRBV2 and J usage is TRBJ2-7, with 7 nucleotides matching TRBD2. The CDR3 runs 15 residues. Germline V CDR1 and CDR2: SNHLY, FYNNEI. Trimming took 2 bases from V and 4 from J; bases not matched to a gene: 8. The CDR3 coding sequence is TGTGCCAGCAGTGAAAGTGGGGGAGGGCCGTACGAGCAGTACTTC. Translation: CASSESGGGPYEQYF.